A single sample gave rise to the 12 T cell receptor beta chains below, sequenced in a study of vaccination effects on CD4 cells after COVID-19. These TCRs are of unknown antigen specificity. Sequencing in the ViraFEST assay came after antigen-specific CD4+ T cells had been expanded with viral peptide pools, which were used to stimulate PBMC. Once cultured for roughly nine days, the cells underwent separation to obtain CD4+ T cells. Among the vaccine recipients, none had a prior SARS-CoV-2 infection, and nucleocapsid antibodies were negative. The method was immunoSEQ multiplex PCR; TCRdb's version includes in-frame clones alone and lacks a portion of them. This sample yields roughly 25,000 clones, of which around 71% are seen a single time; approximately 12% belongs to the top ten. The sequencing used CD4+ T cells from PBMCs cultured with HCoV-OC43 spike peptides, collected before COVID-19 vaccination. The sample's subset: HCoV-OC43 spike overlapping peptide pool stimulation. The origin of the receptors is a human donor who received a COVID-19 vaccine.

This clone was picked up a small number of times. V is TRBV3-1 (or the pseudogene TRBV3-2) and J is TRBJ1-1; D not certain. The CDR3 is made up of 12 amino acids. Trimming stripped 6 bases from V and 0 bases from J, with 5 bases between. Germline V gene sequence: CDR1 LGHDT, CDR2 YNNKEL (reference sequence). Here the CDR3 DNA reads TGTGCCAGCAGGCCGATGAACACTGAAGCTTTCTTT. Residues: CASRPMNTEAFF.

This clone was found a few times. The chain employs TRBV6-4 and TRBJ1-1; the D gene is possibly TRBD1 (5 bases). V dropped 4 bases and J dropped 1 base, with 16 bases sitting between them. CDR1 and CDR2 from the germline V gene are MRHNA and SNTAGT. This CDR3 comprises 16 residues. This CDR3 is CASSVFGGSKNTEAFF. The CDR3 DNA is TGTGCCAGCAGTGTTTTCGGGGGGTCTAAGAACACTGAAGCTTTCTTT.

V gene TRBV6-1 combines with J gene TRBJ2-5; D uncertain. V was clipped by 0 bases and J by 3 bases, with 8 bases between them. This CDR3 has 14 residues. Germline values: CDR1 MNHNS, CDR2 SASEGT. The CDR3 coding sequence is TGTGCCAGCAGTGAAGCCGTGGGGAAAGAGACCCAGTACTTC. Translation: CASSEAVGKETQYF.

The chain uses TRBV10-3 and TRBJ1-3; the match to TRBD1 covers 7 bases. J gave up 2 bases and V 10 bases, and 5 bases lay outside the gene matches. CDR1 and CDR2 (germline): ENHRY, SYGVKD. CDR3 length: 13 residues. The CDR3 DNA sequence: TGTGCCACACAGGGGCTCACTGGAAACACCATATATTTT. It codes for CATQGLTGNTIYF.

This clone was seen only once. V gene TRBV4-2 combines with J gene TRBJ2-5, with 16 bases that match TRBD2. This CDR3 comprises 17 residues. Germline V lookup: CDR1 LGHNA, CDR2 YNFKEQ. V dropped 4 bases and J dropped 5; count of bases not matched to a gene: 7. CDR3: CASSPDGTSGRAETQYF. In nucleotides, the CDR3 is TGTGCCAGCAGCCCAGACGGGACTAGCGGGAGGGCGGAGACCCAGTACTTC.

This clone appeared once. This CDR3 reads CASSLLLSGRRNEQFF. CDR3 in DNA: TGTGCCAGCAGCCTCCTTCTTAGCGGGAGACGGAATGAGCAGTTCTTC. The rearrangement uses TRBV5-5 and TRBJ2-1, with TRBD2 identical over 9 bases. Germline CDR1 SGHKS, CDR2 YYEKEE (reference sequence). V shed 4 bases, J shed 7 bases, and the junction held 12 bases outside the gene matches. The CDR3 covers 16 residues. The full variable domain, in which reference TRBV5-5 and TRBJ2-1 provide the parts outside the CDR3, is DAGVTQSPTHLIKTRGQQVTLRCSPISGHKSVSWYQQVLGQGPQFIFQYYEKEERGRGNFPDRFSARQFPNYSSELNVNALLLGDSALYLCASSLLLSGRRNEQFFGPGTRLTVL.

Worth noting for this clone: Its ends do not fully match the called genes, so a read error is possible. The V call is TRBV18, the J call TRBJ1-1; the match to TRBD1 covers 7 bases. Germline CDR1 and CDR2: KGHSH and LQKENI. The CDR3 loop spans 16 amino acids. The CDR3 nucleotides are TGTGCCAGCTCACCACCGCCCTCCGGGCTCGAAAACCAGGGGGTCTTT. Amino acid sequence: CASSPPPSGLENQGVF.

This chain connects TRBV18 to TRBJ2-1, with 11 bases aligning to TRBD2. CDR1 and CDR2 (germline): KGHSH, LQKENI. Unmatched junction bases numbered 13, after V lost 6 bases and J lost 9 bases. The CDR3 sequence is 16 residues long. The CDR3 DNA reads TGTGCCAGCTCCAATTCGGCACTAGCGGGAGTGATTGAGCAGTTCTTC. Amino acid sequence: CASSNSALAGVIEQFF.

The genes are TRBV30 and TRBJ2-2; the D gene is possibly TRBD2 (6 bases). The CDR3 extends over 14 amino acids. The germline CDR1 and CDR2 sequences are GTSNPN and SVGIG (reference sequence). Trimming removed 2 bases from V and 0 bases from J, with 7 bases in between. DNA for the CDR3: TGTGCCTGGAGTCGGGGGACGAACACCGGGGAGCTGTTTTTT. As protein: CAWSRGTNTGELFF.

The table lists this clone with a few counts. This sequence joins TRBV10-1 and TRBJ1-1; perhaps TRBD1 as D (5 bases). The CDR3 covers 12 residues. Per germline, CDR1 WNHNN and CDR2 SYGVQD (reference sequence). V lost 6 bases and J lost 7, with 12 bases in between. The CDR3 DNA follows: TGCGCCAGCAGACGACCGGGGGGTGAAGCTTTCTTT. This codes for CASRRPGGEAFF.

This rearrangement joins TRBV3-1 (or the pseudogene TRBV3-2) to TRBJ2-1; D is perhaps TRBD1 (6 bases). CDR1 LGHDT and CDR2 YNNKEL come from the germline V gene (reference sequence). The CDR3 extends over 14 amino acids. Trimming took off 4 bases at V and 7 bases at J, with 14 bases between the two ends. The CDR3 loop reads CASSPVNTGNEQFF. The CDR3 DNA is TGTGCCAGCAGCCCGGTCAACACAGGGAATGAGCAGTTCTTC.

There are a few counts of this clone. The chain combines TRBV4-1 with TRBJ1-2; possible D gene TRBD1, 5 bases. This CDR3 has 14 residues. Germline CDR1 reads MGHRA; CDR2 reads YSYEKL. V was shortened by 0 bases and J by 3 bases, with 8 bases between the two germline ends. The chain's CDR3 is CASSQETGDYGYTF. The CDR3 region has the DNA TGCGCCAGCAGCCAAGAAACAGGAGACTATGGCTACACCTTC.